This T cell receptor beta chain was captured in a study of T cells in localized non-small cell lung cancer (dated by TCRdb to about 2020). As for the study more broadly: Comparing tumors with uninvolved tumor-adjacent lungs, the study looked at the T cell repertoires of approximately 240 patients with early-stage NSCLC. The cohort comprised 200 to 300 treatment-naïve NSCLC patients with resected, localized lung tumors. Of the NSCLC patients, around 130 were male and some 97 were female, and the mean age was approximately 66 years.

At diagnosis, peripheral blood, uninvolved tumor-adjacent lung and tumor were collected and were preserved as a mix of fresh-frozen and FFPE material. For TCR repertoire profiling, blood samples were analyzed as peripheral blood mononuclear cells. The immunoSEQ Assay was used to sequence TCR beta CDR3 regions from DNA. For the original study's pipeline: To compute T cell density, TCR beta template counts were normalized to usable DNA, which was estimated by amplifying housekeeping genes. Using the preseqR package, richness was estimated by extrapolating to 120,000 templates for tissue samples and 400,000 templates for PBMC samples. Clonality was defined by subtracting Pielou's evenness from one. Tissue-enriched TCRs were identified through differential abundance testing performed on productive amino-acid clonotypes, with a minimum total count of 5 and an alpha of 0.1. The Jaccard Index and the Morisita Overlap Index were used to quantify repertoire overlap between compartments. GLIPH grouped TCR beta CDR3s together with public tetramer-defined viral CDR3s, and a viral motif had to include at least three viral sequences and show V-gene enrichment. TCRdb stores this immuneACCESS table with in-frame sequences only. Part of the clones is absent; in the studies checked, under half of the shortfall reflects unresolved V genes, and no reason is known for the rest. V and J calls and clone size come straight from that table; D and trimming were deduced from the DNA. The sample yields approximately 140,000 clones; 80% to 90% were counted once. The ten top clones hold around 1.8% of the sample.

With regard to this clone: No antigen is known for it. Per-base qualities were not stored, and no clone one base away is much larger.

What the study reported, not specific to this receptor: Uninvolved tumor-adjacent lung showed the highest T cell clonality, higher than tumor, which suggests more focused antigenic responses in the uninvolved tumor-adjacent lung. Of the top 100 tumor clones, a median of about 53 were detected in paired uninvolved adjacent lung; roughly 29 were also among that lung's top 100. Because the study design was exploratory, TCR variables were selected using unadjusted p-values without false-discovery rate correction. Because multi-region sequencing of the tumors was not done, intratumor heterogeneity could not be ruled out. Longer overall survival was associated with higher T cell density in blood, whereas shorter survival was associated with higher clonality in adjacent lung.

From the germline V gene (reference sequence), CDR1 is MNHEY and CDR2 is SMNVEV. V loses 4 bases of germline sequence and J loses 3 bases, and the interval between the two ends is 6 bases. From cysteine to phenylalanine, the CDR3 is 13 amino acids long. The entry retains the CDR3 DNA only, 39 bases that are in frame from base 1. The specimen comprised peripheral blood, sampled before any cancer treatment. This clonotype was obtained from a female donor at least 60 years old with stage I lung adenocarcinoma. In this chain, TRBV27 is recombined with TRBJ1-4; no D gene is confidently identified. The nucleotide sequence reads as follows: TGTGCCAGCAGTTCCATGGCTAATGAAAAACTGTTTTTT. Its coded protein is CASSSMANEKLFF. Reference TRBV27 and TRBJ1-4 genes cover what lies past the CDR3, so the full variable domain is EAQVTQNPRYLITVTGKKLTVTCSQNMNHEYMSWYRQDPGLGLRQIYYSMNVEVTDKGDVPEGYKVSRKEKRNFPLILESPSPNQTSLYFCASSSMANEKLFFGSGTQLSVL.